One and the same sample provided the 12 T cell receptor beta chains below, sequenced in a study of OX40 agonist ivuxolimab in advanced cancers. Only in-frame clones appear in the TCRdb table, and some are missing; sequencing was by immunoSEQ multiplex PCR. The sample has about 100,000 clones, approximately 91% seen once; the top ten hold less than 0.2%. This sample comprised CD4+ or CD8+ T cells sorted from blood, obtained in a trial of the OX40 agonist ivuxolimab. These receptor sequences come from an adult with an advanced solid tumor such as melanoma, head and neck, liver or kidney cancer.

The chain recombines TRBV7-8 with TRBJ1-6; D uncertain. CDR1 and CDR2 (germline): SGHVS, FQNEAQ. V lost 0 bases and J 7 bases, leaving 7 bases between the germline ends. The CDR3 runs to 14 residues. The CDR3 sequence is CASSLADGNSPLHF. The CDR3 bases are TGTGCCAGCAGCTTAGCGGACGGGAATTCACCCCTCCACTTT. Full variable domain (rest looked up from reference TRBV7-8 and TRBJ1-6): GAGVSQSPRYKVAKRGQDVALRCDPISGHVSLFWYQQALGQGPEFLTYFQNEAQLDKSGLPSDRFFAERPEGSVSTLKIQRTQQEDSAVYLCASSLADGNSPLHFGNGTRLTVT.

This chain connects TRBV15 to TRBJ1-5; D perhaps matches TRBD1 (5 bases). This CDR3 region has 15 residues. Germline CDR1 reads LNHNV; CDR2 reads YYDKDF (reference sequence). V was cut by 1 base and J by 4 bases, with 11 bases left in between. The CDR3 protein is CATSRGQGGNQPQHF. CDR3 DNA: TGTGCCACCAGCAGAGGGCAGGGTGGGAATCAGCCCCAGCATTTT.

As to this clone: Other DNA sequences in the sample encode the same CDR3. The gene calls are TRBV6-5 and TRBJ1-1; 7 nucleotides match TRBD1. The ends lost 7 bases at V and 2 bases at J; junction bases unmatched: 7. Germline V gene sequence: CDR1 MNHEY, CDR2 SVGAGI. This CDR3 has 14 amino acids. This chain's CDR3 is CASTATGTNTEAFF. The CDR3 bases are TGTGCCAGCACCGCGACAGGGACAAACACTGAAGCTTTCTTT.

This chain connects TRBV14 to TRBJ2-7, with 9 bases identical to TRBD2. Germline-derived CDR1 and CDR2 are SGHDN and FVKESK. V gave up 3 bases and J gave up 7 bases; unmatched junction bases: 7. CDR3 size: 14 residues. CDR3: CASSHGGRAAEQYF. The DNA of the CDR3 is TGTGCCAGCAGCCACGGCGGGAGGGCCGCGGAGCAGTACTTC.

V usage is TRBV7-2 and J usage is TRBJ2-7; 10 bases fit TRBD1. V gave up 0 bases and J gave up 3 bases; unmatched junction bases: 2. Germline V CDR1 and CDR2: SGHTA, FQGNSA. This CDR3 has 15 amino acids. CDR3 in amino acids: CASSLAGTGDYEQYF. The CDR3 bases are TGTGCCAGCAGCTTAGCCGGGACAGGGGACTACGAGCAGTACTTC.

The rearrangement uses TRBV28 and TRBJ2-1; D not certain. V was shortened by 3 bases and J by 5 bases, with 11 bases between the two germline ends. CDR3 length: 14 amino acids. Germline CDR1 and CDR2: MDHEN and SYDVKM. CDR3: CASSFTVPNNEQFF. The CDR3 DNA reads as TGTGCCAGCAGTTTTACCGTCCCTAACAATGAGCAGTTCTTC.

This chain connects TRBV19 to TRBJ2-7, with 7 bases lining up with TRBD2. CDR3 length: 15 residues. Germline-derived CDR1 and CDR2 are LNHDA and SQIVND (reference sequence). V shed 4 bases, J shed 2 bases, and the junction held 8 bases outside the gene matches. CDR3 bases: TGTGCCAGTAGTAAATCAAGGACTAGTCCCTACGAGCAGTACTTC. It translates to CASSKSRTSPYEQYF. The whole variable domain, filled in from reference TRBV19 and TRBJ2-7, reads DGGITQSPKYLFRKEGQNVTLSCEQNLNHDAMYWYRQDPGQGLRLIYYSQIVNDFQKGDIAEGYSVSREKKESFPLTVTSAQKNPTAFYLCASSKSRTSPYEQYFGPGTRLTVT.

The rearrangement joins TRBV5-6 to TRBJ2-2; D is unclear. Trimming removed 1 base from V and 3 bases from J, with 7 bases in between. Germline V gene sequence: CDR1 SGHDT, CDR2 YYEEEE. The CDR3 is 14 amino acids. Here the CDR3 DNA reads TGTGCCAGCAGCTTGATCGGGTACACCGGGGAGCTGTTTTTT. Translation: CASSLIGYTGELFF.

The chain is built from TRBV27 and TRBJ1-1; 7 positions agree with TRBD1. Germline V gives CDR1 MNHEY, CDR2 SMNVEV (reference sequence). V lost 5 bases and J lost 0; bases outside the gene matches: 9. The CDR3 has 16 amino acids. This chain's CDR3 is CASSRGRGKMNTEAFF. DNA of the CDR3: TGTGCCAGCAGTAGGGGCAGGGGGAAAATGAACACTGAAGCTTTCTTT.

The CDR3 bases are TGTGCCACCAGCAGAGATAGAACCCTCATCTCTGGAAACACCATATATTTT. It specifies CATSRDRTLISGNTIYF. This sequence joins TRBV15 and TRBJ1-3; no definite D call. The CDR3 length is 17 residues. Germline lookup yields CDR1 LNHNV and CDR2 YYDKDF (reference sequence). Trimming removed 0 bases at V and 0 bases at J, with 12 bases between.

This clone has just one count. This rearrangement joins TRBV6-6 to TRBJ2-7; TRBD1 agrees at 10 bases. V lost 5 bases to trimming and J lost 7 bases; unmatched junction nucleotides: 11. Germline-derived CDR1 and CDR2 are MNHNY and SVGAGI (reference sequence). The CDR3 sequence is 15 residues long. This chain's CDR3 is CASSKPGQGSREQYF. As DNA, the CDR3 is TGTGCCAGCAGTAAACCGGGACAGGGGTCCCGGGAGCAGTACTTC.

The chain links TRBV5-1 to TRBJ2-7, with a weak D call TRBD2 (5 bases). CDR1 is SGHRS and CDR2 is YFSETQ in the germline V gene. This CDR3 has 14 amino acids. V was shortened by 2 bases and J by 0 bases, with 9 bases between the two germline ends. This chain's CDR3 is CASSFGLSSYEQYF. In nucleotides, the CDR3 is TGCGCCAGCAGCTTCGGACTGTCCTCCTACGAGCAGTACTTC.